The T cell receptor beta chain described here comes from a study of early T cells in non-severe SARS-CoV-2 infection. Study-level information: Sequencing used unsorted whole-blood bulk RNA, so chains lack pairing. General study points: The matching step, a VDJdb search, favored anti-spike CD8 responses and missed private and CD4 specificities.

This clonotype has at least ten counts. What it binds is not known. The germline CDR1 and CDR2 sequences are MNHNS and SASEGT. This CDR3 has 13 amino acids. The V end was cut by 10 bases, the J end by 5 bases, with 15 bases between. Unique molecular identifiers were affixed to single, distinct cDNA molecules. Using its own MiXCR run on the 5' RACE reads, TCRdb lists one record per CDR3 protein. The sample contains tens of thousands of distinct CDR3 sequences, about an eighth of which appear only once. The chain combines TRBV6-1 with TRBJ2-4, with D possibly matching TRBD1 (5 bases). The TCR comes from an adult who was a healthcare worker with PCR-confirmed SARS-CoV-2 infection or an uninfected control (not recorded which). The sample consisted of whole blood. The CDR3 reads CATSTVSQNIQYF. CDR3 DNA: TGTGCCACCTCGACAGTATCCCAAAACATTCAGTACTTC.